This TCR beta chain was documented in a study of blood T cells in healthy people across ages. Study-wide context: The template switching approach captured approximately one barcoded beta molecule for every two T cells. Notes on the study in general: Naive T cell percentage and TCR beta diversity correlated strongly.

There were at least 6 micrograms of total RNA extracted from every sample. Then a second PCR, running roughly 7 to 11 cycles, was carried out with a sample-barcoded 5' primer and a J-beta primer mix. Tagging of each cDNA molecule was performed by a template-switch adaptor with 12 random nucleotides. TCRdb analysed the 5' RACE reads with MiXCR anew, one entry per CDR3 protein. There are 800,000 to 950,000 distinct CDR3 sequences in the sample; roughly 50% occur only once, and 13% lies in the top ten. With regard to this clonotype: Its antigen is unidentified.

The TCR comes from a man aged 25-45 years in good health. The material sequenced was blood.

CDR3 sequence (DNA): TGTGCCAGCAGCTTTGGGGGCCCCTCCGAGCAGTACTTC. The encoded protein is CASSFGGPSEQYF. The chain employs TRBV7-2 and TRBJ2-4, with D tentatively TRBD1 (6 bases). Matching the DNA end better, TRBJ2-7 makes the J call doubtful. Germline CDR1 is SGHTA and CDR2 is FQGNSA. The length of the CDR3 is 13 residues.